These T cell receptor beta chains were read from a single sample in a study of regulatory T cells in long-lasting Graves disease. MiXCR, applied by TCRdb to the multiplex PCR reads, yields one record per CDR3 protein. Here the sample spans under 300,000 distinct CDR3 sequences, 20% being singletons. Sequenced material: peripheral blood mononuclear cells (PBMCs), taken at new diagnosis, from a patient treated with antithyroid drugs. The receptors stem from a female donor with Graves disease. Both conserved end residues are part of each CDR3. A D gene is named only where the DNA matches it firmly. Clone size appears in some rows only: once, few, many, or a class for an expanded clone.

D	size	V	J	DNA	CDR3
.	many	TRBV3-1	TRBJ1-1	TGTGCCAGCAGCCTTTCCGGGACCTTTGCGAACACTGAAGCTTTCTTT	CASSLSGTFANTEAFF
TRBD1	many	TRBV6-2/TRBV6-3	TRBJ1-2	TGTGCCAGCAGACACTCGACAGGGAACTATGGCTACACCTTC	CASRHSTGNYGYTF
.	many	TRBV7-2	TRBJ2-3	TGTGCCAGCAGCCCGCCCCCGGACACAGATACGCAGTATTTT	CASSPPPDTDTQYF
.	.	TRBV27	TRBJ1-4	TGTGCCAGCAGTAACTCGCGGTTAGCGGGTGAAAAACTGTTTTTT	CASSNSRLAGEKLFF
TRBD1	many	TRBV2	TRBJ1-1	TGTGCCAGCAGACTGACAGGGGGTACTGAAGCTTTCTTT	CASRLTGGTEAFF
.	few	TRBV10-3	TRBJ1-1	TGTGCCATCAGTTCAAGGGAATTGAACACTGAAGCTTTCTTT	CAISSRELNTEAFF
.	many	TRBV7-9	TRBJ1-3	TGTGCCAGCATGTTGGTCGTCTCTGGAAACACCATATATTTT	CASMLVVSGNTIYF
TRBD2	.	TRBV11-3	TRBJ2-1	TGTGCCAGCAGGCCGCGGGGGACCTACAATGAGCAGTTCTTC	CASRPRGTYNEQFF
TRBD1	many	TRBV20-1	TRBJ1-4	TGCAGTGCTGGCAGACAGGGCCTTGGTGAAAAACTGTTTTTT	CSAGRQGLGEKLFF
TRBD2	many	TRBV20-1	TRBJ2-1	TGCAGTGCTAGGCTAGCGGGAGGGCCCCACAATGAGCAGTTCTTC	CSARLAGGPHNEQFF
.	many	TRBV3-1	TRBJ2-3	TGTGCCAGCAGCCATGGGACGTCCACAGATACGCAGTATTTT	CASSHGTSTDTQYF
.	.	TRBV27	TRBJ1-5	TGTGCCAGCAGTTTATCGGGAACTAGACAGAGCAATCAGCCCCAGCATTTT	CASSLSGTRQSNQPQHF
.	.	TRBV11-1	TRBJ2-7	TGTGCCAGCAGCGCCGGGACAAGGGGTTACGAGCAGTACTTC	CASSAGTRGYEQYF
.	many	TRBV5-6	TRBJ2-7	TGTGCCAGCAACCAACAGAGCCTACAATACGAGCAGTACTTC	CASNQQSLQYEQYF
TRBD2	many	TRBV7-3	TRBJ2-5	TGTGCCAGCAGCGACAAGTTAGCGGGAGCGGAGACCCAGTACTTC	CASSDKLAGAETQYF
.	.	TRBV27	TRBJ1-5	TGTGCCAGCAGTCCAGACTGGGTTACCGATCAGCCCCAGCATTTT	CASSPDWVTDQPQHF
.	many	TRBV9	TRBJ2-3	TGTGCCAGCAGCGTAGGTAGAGGGGCAGATACGCAGTATTTT	CASSVGRGADTQYF
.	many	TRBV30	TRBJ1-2	TGTGCCTGGAGTGATGGAATAGCGTATGGCTACACCTTC	CAWSDGIAYGYTF
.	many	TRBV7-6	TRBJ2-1	TGTGCCAGCAGCAAGTCCAACAATGAGCAGTTCTTC	CASSKSNNEQFF
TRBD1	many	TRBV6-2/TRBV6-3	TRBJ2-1	TGTGCCAGCACCGACAGGGGGGAACAATACAATGAGCAGTTCTTC	CASTDRGEQYNEQFF
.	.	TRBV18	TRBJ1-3	TGTGCCAGCTCACCACCCTTGAGCTCTGGAAACACCATATATTTT	CASSPPLSSGNTIYF
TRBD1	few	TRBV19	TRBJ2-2	TGTGCCAGTCCTCGACGGACAGGGAACACCGGGGAGCTGTTTTTT	CASPRRTGNTGELFF
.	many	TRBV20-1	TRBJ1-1	TGCAGTGCTTCGGGCGCCAGGGTTTCTGAAGCTTTCTTT	CSASGARVSEAFF
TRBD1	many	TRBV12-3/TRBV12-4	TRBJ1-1	TGTGCCAGCAGTCCTCCCGAATCACAGGGGCGGATGAACACTGAAGCTTTCTTT	CASSPPESQGRMNTEAFF
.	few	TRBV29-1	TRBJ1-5	TGCAGCGTCGCGGGACTCAATCAGCCCCAGCATTTT	CSVAGLNQPQHF
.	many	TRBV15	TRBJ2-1	TGTGCCACCAGCAGAGATCAGGAGGGATACAATGAGCAGTTCTTC	CATSRDQEGYNEQFF
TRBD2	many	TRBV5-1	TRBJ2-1	TGCGCCAGCAGCCCGAGCGGGGCCAGCTCCTACAATGAGCAGTTCTTC	CASSPSGASSYNEQFF
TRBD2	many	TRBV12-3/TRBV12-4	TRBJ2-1	TGTGCCAGCAGTTCCTCTAGCGGAAGCTCCTACAATGAGCAGTTCTTC	CASSSSSGSSYNEQFF
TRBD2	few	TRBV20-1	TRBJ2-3	TGCAGTGCCCGGACTAGCGGCACCACAGATACGCAGTATTTT	CSARTSGTTDTQYF
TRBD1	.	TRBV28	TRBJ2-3	TGTGCCAGCAGTCTAACATCAGGGGGTACGCAGTATTTT	CASSLTSGGTQYF
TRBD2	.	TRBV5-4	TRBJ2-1	TGTGCCAGCAGCTTTGGGAGGCGCGGGAGTTGGACCTTCAATGAGCAGTTCTTC	CASSFGRRGSWTFNEQFF
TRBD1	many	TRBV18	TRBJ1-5	TGTGCCAGCTCACCGAGGGGGCAAAATCAGCCCCAGCATTTT	CASSPRGQNQPQHF
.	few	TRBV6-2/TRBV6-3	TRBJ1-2	TGTGCCAGCAGTGAACAGAAGTATGGCTACACCTTC	CASSEQKYGYTF
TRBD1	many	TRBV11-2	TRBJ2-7	TGCGCCAGCAGCTTGGCCGGGACAGGGACCTACGAGCAGTACTTC	CASSLAGTGTYEQYF
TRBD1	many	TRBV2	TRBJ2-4	TGTGCCAGCGGTCCTGGACAGGGGAAAAACATTCAGTACTTC	CASGPGQGKNIQYF
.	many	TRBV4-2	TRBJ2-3	TGTGCCAGCAGCCGGGATGCTAAGACAGATACGCAGTATTTT	CASSRDAKTDTQYF
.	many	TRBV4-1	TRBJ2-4	TGCGCCAGCAGCCAAGGTCATCAGTCCAAAAACATTCAGTACTTC	CASSQGHQSKNIQYF
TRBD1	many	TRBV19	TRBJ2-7	TGTGCCAGTAGTATGTGGCAGGGGGATTACGAGCAGTACTTC	CASSMWQGDYEQYF
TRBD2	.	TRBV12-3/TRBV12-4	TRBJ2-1	TGTGCCAGCACTCTCGCGGGGGGGCGCAATGAGCAGTTCTTC	CASTLAGGRNEQFF
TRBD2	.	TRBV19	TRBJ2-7	TGTGCCAGTAAGCCAGCGGGGAACTCCTACGAGCAGTACTTC	CASKPAGNSYEQYF
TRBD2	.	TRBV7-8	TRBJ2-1	TGTGCCAGCAGCTTCCCGGGACTAGCGGGGGGGGAGCAGTTCTTC	CASSFPGLAGGEQFF
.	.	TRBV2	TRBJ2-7	TGTGCCAGCAGTGGGGGACCCGGGGAGCTGTACTTC	CASSGGPGELYF
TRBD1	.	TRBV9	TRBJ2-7	TGTGCCAGCAGCGCAGGGGGCACGTCCTACGAGCAGTACTTC	CASSAGGTSYEQYF
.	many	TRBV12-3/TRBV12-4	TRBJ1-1	TGTGCCAGCAGTTTTAAAGGTGTCACTGAAGCTTTCTTT	CASSFKGVTEAFF
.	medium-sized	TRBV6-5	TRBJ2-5	TGTGCCAGCAGTTTGGGGCCCCGGAAAGAGACCCAGTACTTC	CASSLGPRKETQYF
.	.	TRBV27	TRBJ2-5	TGTGCCAGCAGTTCCGATCAAGGGGGGGCCAGAGAGACCCAGTACTTC	CASSSDQGGARETQYF
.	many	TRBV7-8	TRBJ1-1	TGTGCCAGCAGCTTTGGGAGGGGTATGAACACTGAAGCTTTCTTT	CASSFGRGMNTEAFF
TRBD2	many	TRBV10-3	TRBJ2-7	TGTGCCATCAGTGAGACTAGCGGGAGCGGGTCGTACGAGCAGTACTTC	CAISETSGSGSYEQYF
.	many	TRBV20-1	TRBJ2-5	TGCAGTGCCAACCCCGGGACAGCGGCGGGGGTAGAGACCCAGTACTTC	CSANPGTAAGVETQYF
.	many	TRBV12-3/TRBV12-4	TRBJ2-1	TGTGCCAGCAGTTTTTCAAAACTCAGCTCCTACAATGAGCAGTTCTTC	CASSFSKLSSYNEQFF
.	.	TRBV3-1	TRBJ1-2	TGTGCCAGCAGCCCTACACAACGACCGTATGGCTACACCTTC	CASSPTQRPYGYTF